This T cell receptor beta chain was documented in a study of memory CD8 T cells in hepatitis C reinfection. Study background: HCV reinfection meant a positive HCV RNA test after two negative tests at least 60 days apart.

Sequencing used immunoSEQ multiplex PCR; TCRdb keeps in-frame clones, though not all of them. The sample contains under 50,000 clones, 88% of which appear only once. Sample time point: peak reinfection, 3 to 8 weeks after reinfection detection. Sorted cells were sequenced directly ex vivo without any in vitro expansion. Donors came from people who inject drugs enrolled in HEPCO, Canada. The germline gives CDR1 ENHRY, CDR2 SYGVKD. J gave up 2 bases and V 9 bases, and 4 bases lay outside the gene matches. This CDR3 has 14 residues. Sequencing used naive CD8+ T cells sorted from blood. The chain carries TRBV10-3 and TRBJ2-1, with 10 bases matching TRBD2. This TCR was sampled from a man between 18 and 35 years old with hepatitis C virus infection. The chain's CDR3 is CAIEREGTYNEQFF. In nucleotides, the CDR3 is TGTGCCATAGAGCGGGAGGGCACCTACAATGAGCAGTTCTTC.